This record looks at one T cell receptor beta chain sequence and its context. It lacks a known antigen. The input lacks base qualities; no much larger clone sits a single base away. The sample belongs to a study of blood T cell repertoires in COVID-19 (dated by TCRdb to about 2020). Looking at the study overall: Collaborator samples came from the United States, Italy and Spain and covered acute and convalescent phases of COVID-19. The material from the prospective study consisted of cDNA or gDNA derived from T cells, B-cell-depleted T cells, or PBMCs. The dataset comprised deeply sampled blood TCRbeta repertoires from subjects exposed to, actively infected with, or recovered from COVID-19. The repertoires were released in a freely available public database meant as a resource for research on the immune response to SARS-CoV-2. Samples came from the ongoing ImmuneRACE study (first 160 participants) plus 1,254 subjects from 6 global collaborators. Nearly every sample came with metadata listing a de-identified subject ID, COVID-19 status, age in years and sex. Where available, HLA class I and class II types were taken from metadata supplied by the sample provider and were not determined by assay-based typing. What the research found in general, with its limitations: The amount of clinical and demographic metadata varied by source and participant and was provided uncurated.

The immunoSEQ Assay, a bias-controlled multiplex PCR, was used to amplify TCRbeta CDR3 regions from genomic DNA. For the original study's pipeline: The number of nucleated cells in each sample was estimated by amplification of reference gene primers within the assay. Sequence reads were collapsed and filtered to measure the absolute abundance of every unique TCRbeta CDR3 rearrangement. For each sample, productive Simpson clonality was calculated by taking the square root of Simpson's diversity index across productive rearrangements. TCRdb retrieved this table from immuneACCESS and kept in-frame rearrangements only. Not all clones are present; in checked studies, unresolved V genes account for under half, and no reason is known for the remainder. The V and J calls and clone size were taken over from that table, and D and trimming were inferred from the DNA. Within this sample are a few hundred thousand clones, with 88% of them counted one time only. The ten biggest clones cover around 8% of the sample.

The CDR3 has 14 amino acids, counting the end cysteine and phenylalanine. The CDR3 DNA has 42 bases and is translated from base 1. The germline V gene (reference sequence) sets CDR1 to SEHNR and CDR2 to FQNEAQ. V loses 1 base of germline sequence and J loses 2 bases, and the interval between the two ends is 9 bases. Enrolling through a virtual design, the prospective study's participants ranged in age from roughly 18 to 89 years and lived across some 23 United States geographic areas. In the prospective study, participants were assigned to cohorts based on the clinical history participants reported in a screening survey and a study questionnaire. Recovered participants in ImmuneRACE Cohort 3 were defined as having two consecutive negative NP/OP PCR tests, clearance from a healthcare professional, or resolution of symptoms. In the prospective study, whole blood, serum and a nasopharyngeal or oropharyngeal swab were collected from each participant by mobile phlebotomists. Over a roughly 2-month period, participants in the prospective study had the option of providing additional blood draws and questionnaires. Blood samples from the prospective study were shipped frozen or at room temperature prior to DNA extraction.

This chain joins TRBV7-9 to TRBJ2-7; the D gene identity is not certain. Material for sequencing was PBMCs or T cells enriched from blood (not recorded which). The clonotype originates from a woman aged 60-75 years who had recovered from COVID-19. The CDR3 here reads CASSLEPSPYEQYF. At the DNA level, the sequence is TGTGCCAGCAGCTTAGAGCCCTCACCCTACGAGCAGTACTTC. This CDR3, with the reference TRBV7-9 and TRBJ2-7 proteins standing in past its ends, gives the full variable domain DTGVSQNPRHKITKRGQNVTFRCDPISEHNRLYWYRQTLGQGPEFLTYFQNEAQLEKSRLLSDRFSAERPKGSFSTLEIQRTEQGDSAMYLCASSLEPSPYEQYFGPGTRLTVT.